This TCR beta chain originates from a study of early T cells in non-severe SARS-CoV-2 infection. V lost 4 bases and J lost 5, with 18 bases in between. Germline V lookup: CDR1 LNHDA, CDR2 SQIVND (reference sequence). The CDR3 is 15 amino acids. The table lists this clonotype with many counts. Molecules of cDNA were individually given unique molecular identifiers that were attached to them. MiXCR, applied by TCRdb to the 5' RACE reads, yields one record per CDR3 protein. The sample comprises tens of thousands of distinct CDR3 sequences, around 4.8% of which are singletons, and less than 8.5% rests with the top ten.

The chain uses TRBV19 and TRBJ2-7; maybe TRBD1 (5 bases). The sequenced sample was whole blood. The clonotype originates from an adult who was a healthcare worker with PCR-confirmed SARS-CoV-2 infection or an uninfected control (not recorded which). The CDR3 DNA is TGTGCCAGTAGTAAAGGACACGGGTCTGACAACGAGCAGTACTTC. The encoded protein is CASSKGHGSDNEQYF.